This is a list of T cell receptor beta chains from one sample in a study of graft-versus-host responses after intestinal transplantation. Their recognized antigens are unknown. Sequencing used immunoSEQ multiplex PCR; TCRdb keeps in-frame clones, though not all of them. This sample carries tens of thousands of clones, around 92% of them seen once, and the ten largest clones take just under 2.5%. Sequencing was performed on unstimulated CD8+ T cells sorted from spleen or lymph node cells, taken before intestinal transplant. Source of these receptors: a human donor who received an intestinal transplant. CDR3s include the opening cysteine and the closing phenylalanine or tryptophan. The D gene is left open where the match is weak. Only some rows state a clone size, as once, few, many or a class for expanded clones.

v_gene	d_gene	abundance	j_gene	CDR3nt	CDR3aa
TRBV27	TRBD2	NA	TRBJ2-1	TGTGCCAGCAGTTTCTTTGCCACCGGGACTAGTCCCTACAATGAGCAGTTCTTC	CASSFFATGTSPYNEQFF
TRBV2	NA	NA	TRBJ1-2	TGTGCCAGCAGTGAATTCATCGGCGGGCCGGATGACTACACCTTC	CASSEFIGGPDDYTF
TRBV28	TRBD1	NA	TRBJ2-7	TGTGCCAGCAGCCCGGGGGACAGGGAAGTCTACGAGCAGTACTTC	CASSPGDREVYEQYF
TRBV7-2	NA	NA	TRBJ1-2	TGTGCCAGCAGCTCCGGGGCAGGGGATGATCGGTATCGGGGCTACACCTTC	CASSSGAGDDRYRGYTF
TRBV7-9	TRBD1	NA	TRBJ1-2	TGTGCCAGCAGCTTAACCAGGGGGCATGGCTACACCTTC	CASSLTRGHGYTF
TRBV5-4	NA	NA	TRBJ2-3	TGTGCCAGCAGCTTATTGGGGCCGGAAGATACGCAGTATTTT	CASSLLGPEDTQYF
TRBV5-1	NA	NA	TRBJ2-2	TGCGCCAGCAGCTTGGGGGTGACCCTTCGGGACACCGGGGAGCTGTTTTTT	CASSLGVTLRDTGELFF
TRBV5-1	TRBD1	NA	TRBJ2-5	TGCGCCAGCAGCTTGGGAGAGGGACAGCCCCAAGAGACCCAGTACTTC	CASSLGEGQPQETQYF
TRBV7-9	NA	NA	TRBJ2-1	TGTGCCAGCAGCTTATGGGCAGTAACCTACAATGAGCAGTTCTTC	CASSLWAVTYNEQFF
TRBV5-6	TRBD1	NA	TRBJ2-1	TGTGCCAGCAGCTGGGGGACAGGGGTTAATGAGCAGTTCTTC	CASSWGTGVNEQFF
TRBV7-9	TRBD1	NA	TRBJ2-7	TGTGCCAGCAGCTTATTTTGGGGACAGGGGTTTGGCGAGCAGTACTTC	CASSLFWGQGFGEQYF
TRBV11-2	TRBD1	NA	TRBJ1-4	TGTGCCAGCAGCCTGGGACAGGGGGTGTTTTTT	CASSLGQGVFF
TRBV19	NA	NA	TRBJ2-1	TGTGCCAGTAGTACCGCTTGGCTGGGCTCTGAAGGATCCTACAATGAGCAGTTCTTC	CASSTAWLGSEGSYNEQFF
TRBV19	NA	NA	TRBJ1-1	TGTGCCAGTAGGGGACAGAACACTGAAGCTTTCTTT	CASRGQNTEAFF
TRBV27	NA	NA	TRBJ2-3	TGTGCCAGCAGTTTGGTTGCGTTTGCCGGAGATACGCAGTATTTT	CASSLVAFAGDTQYF
TRBV19	NA	NA	TRBJ2-2	TGTGCCAGCAAAGGATCGGGAGCTCTTTTCAACACCGGGGAGCTGTTTTTT	CASKGSGALFNTGELFF
TRBV6-1	NA	few	TRBJ1-1	TGTGCCAGCAGTGAAAGTCCGACACTGAACACTGAAGCTTTCTTT	CASSESPTLNTEAFF